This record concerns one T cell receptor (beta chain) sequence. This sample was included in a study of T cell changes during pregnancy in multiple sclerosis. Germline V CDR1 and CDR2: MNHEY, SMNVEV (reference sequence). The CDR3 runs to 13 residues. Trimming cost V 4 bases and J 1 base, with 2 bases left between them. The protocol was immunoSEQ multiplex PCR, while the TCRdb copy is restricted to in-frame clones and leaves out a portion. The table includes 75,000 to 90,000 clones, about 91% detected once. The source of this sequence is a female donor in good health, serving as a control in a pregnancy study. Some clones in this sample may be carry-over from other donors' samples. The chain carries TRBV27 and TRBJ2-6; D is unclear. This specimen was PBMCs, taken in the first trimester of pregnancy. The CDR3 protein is CASSSSGANVLTF. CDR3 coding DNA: TGTGCCAGCAGTTCGTCTGGGGCCAACGTCCTGACTTTC. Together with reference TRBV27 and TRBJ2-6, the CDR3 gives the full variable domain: EAQVTQNPRYLITVTGKKLTVTCSQNMNHEYMSWYRQDPGLGLRQIYYSMNVEVTDKGDVPEGYKVSRKEKRNFPLILESPSPNQTSLYFCASSSSGANVLTFGAGSRLTVL.